The 20 T cell receptor beta chains reported below all come from one sample, sequenced in a study of human T cells and chemical hapten exposure. Each CDR3 protein is one row after TCRdb ran MiXCR on the RACE reads. This repertoire shows roughly 100,000 distinct CDR3 sequences, roughly a tenth found once; its top ten account for approximately 3.1%. Indicated time point: pre-sensitization, week 0. The treatment: therapeutic diphenylcyclopropenone sensitization with weekly scalp DPC. The sequences come from whole blood, collected in connection with sensitization to the hapten diphenylcyclopropenone (DPC). The receptor source for this set is an older woman with alopecia areata. Some clones in this sample may be carry-over from other donors' samples.

This clonotype came up many times. One end of the junction fails to match germline, which may point to a read error. The rearrangement links TRBV3-1 to TRBJ1-2; D unresolved. CDR3 length: 13 residues. Germline-derived CDR1 and CDR2 are LGHDT and YNNKEL (reference sequence). The CDR3 DNA reads TGTGCCAGCAGCCGAATCGGTAACGATGGCTACACCTTC. This gives the protein CASSRIGNDGYTF. The full variable domain, with the rest looked up from reference TRBV3-1 and TRBJ1-2, is DTAVSQTPKYLVTQMGNDKSIKCEQNLGHDTMYWYKQDSKKFLKIMFSYNNKELIINETVPNRFSPKSPDKAHLNLHINSLELGDSAVYFCASSRIGNDGYTFGSGTRLTVV.

This clonotype was picked up many times. The rearrangement uses TRBV12-3 or TRBV12-4 and TRBJ2-7; tentatively, D is TRBD1 (5 bases). V was cut by 3 bases and J by 0 bases, with 12 bases left in between. The CDR3 has 15 amino acids. This chain's CDR3 is CASSLGQLPSYEQYF. Here the CDR3 DNA reads TGTGCCAGCAGTTTGGGGCAGCTTCCCTCCTACGAGCAGTACTTC.

This chain joins TRBV7-3 and TRBJ1-1, with 7 bases fitting TRBD1. Trimming cost V 3 bases and J 0 bases; bases outside gene matches: 4. Germline CDR1 reads SGHTA; CDR2 reads FQGTGA. The CDR3 runs 15 residues. Here the CDR3 DNA reads TGTGCCAGCAGCTTGGGACAGATAATGAACACTGAAGCTTTCTTT. It yields the protein CASSLGQIMNTEAFF.

This chain joins TRBV9 and TRBJ2-3, with TRBD1 as a possible D gene (6 bases). V lost 1 base and J lost 3, with 15 bases in between. Germline loops: CDR1 SGDLS, CDR2 YYNGEE. The CDR3 has 16 residues. Written as DNA, the CDR3 is TGTGCCAGCAGCGTATTACAGGGTCGTACTACAGATACGCAGTATTTT. Amino acid sequence: CASSVLQGRTTDTQYF.

The sample holds many counts of this clonotype. J is TRBJ2-7 and V is TRBV4-1, with a possible D match to TRBD1 (6 bases). CDR3 size: 15 residues. From germline, CDR1 is MGHRA and CDR2 YSYEKL. V lost 0 bases and J lost 7, with 16 bases in between. CDR3 amino acids: CASSQELGQLREQYF. CDR3 nucleotides: TGCGCCAGCAGCCAAGAATTGGGACAATTGCGGGAGCAGTACTTC.

The CDR3 DNA reads TGTGCCAGCAGTCAGACTGCTACAACTAATGAAAAACTGTTTTTT. This translates into CASSQTATTNEKLFF. The rearrangement links TRBV6-5 to TRBJ1-4; no reliable D call. The CDR3 sequence is 15 residues long. Trimming stripped 5 bases from V and 0 bases from J, with 10 bases between. Germline CDR1 is MNHEY and CDR2 is SVGAGI.

This clonotype appeared a few times. J is TRBJ1-3 and V is TRBV7-8; D is undetermined. The CDR3 consists of 16 residues. Trimming stripped 5 bases from V and 0 bases from J, with 14 bases between. Looked up from germline, CDR1 is SGHVS and CDR2 is FQNEAQ. The CDR3, as DNA: TGTGCCAGCAGCCCCAGATATCCTAACTCTGGAAACACCATATATTTT. This codes for CASSPRYPNSGNTIYF.

This clonotype occurred a few times. J is TRBJ1-4 and V is TRBV12-3 or TRBV12-4; D is uncertain. Trimming removed 3 bases at V and 8 bases at J, with 13 bases between. CDR3 length: 14 amino acids. The CDR3 protein is CASSFEQGYEKLFF. DNA of the CDR3: TGTGCCAGCAGTTTCGAACAAGGATACGAAAAACTGTTTTTT.

This clonotype was seen ten or more times. The rearrangement joins TRBV2 to TRBJ2-3, with a possible D match to TRBD1 (6 bases). With 6 bases removed from V and 2 bases from J, the gap between germline ends came to 15 bases. Germline-derived CDR1 and CDR2 are SNHLY and FYNNEI. The CDR3 covers 15 residues. The DNA of the CDR3 is TGTGCCAGCAGCGGACAGTCTCCGAACACAGATACGCAGTATTTT. Translation: CASSGQSPNTDTQYF.

This clonotype was seen only a few times. This chain uses TRBV7-2 with TRBJ1-5, with D uncertain. V was cut by 1 base and J by 5 bases, with 6 bases left in between. In germline, CDR1 is SGHTA, CDR2 FQGNSA. The CDR3 runs 13 residues. CDR3 DNA sequence: TGTGCCAGCAGCTTAGTCGAGGATCAGCCCCAGCATTTT. The encoded protein is CASSLVEDQPQHF.

This rearrangement joins TRBV27 to TRBJ2-1; 8 nucleotides align to TRBD1. The CDR3 runs to 14 residues. Germline loops: CDR1 MNHEY, CDR2 SMNVEV (reference sequence). Trimming at V came to 6 bases and at J to 4 bases, leaving 5 bases not matched to a gene. This CDR3 reads CASSRQGPYNEQFF. The CDR3 DNA sequence: TGTGCCAGCAGCCGACAGGGGCCATACAATGAGCAGTTCTTC.

The V call is TRBV3-1, the J call TRBJ1-1; D is unresolved. Per the germline V gene, CDR1 is LGHDT and CDR2 is YNNKEL (reference sequence). V gave up 0 bases and J gave up 7 bases, with 12 bases separating them. The length of the CDR3 is 14 residues. The CDR3 spells CASSQESGRSEAFF. The CDR3 DNA follows: TGTGCCAGCAGCCAAGAATCTGGCAGAAGTGAAGCTTTCTTT.

This clonotype was recorded a few times. J is TRBJ2-5 and V is TRBV7-2; possible D gene TRBD1, 5 bases. CDR3 size: 14 residues. The V gene's germline CDR1 is SGHTA and CDR2 FQGNSA. Trimming left V 5 bases short and J 4 bases short, with 14 bases between. The DNA for the CDR3 is TGTGCCAGCAGCCCGAGCCCTAGGGGAGAGACCCAGTACTTC. Translating it yields CASSPSPRGETQYF.

The chain recombines TRBV5-1 with TRBJ1-1; TRBD1 might be the D (5 bases). V was cut by 0 bases and J by 0 bases, with 6 bases left in between. CDR3 size: 14 residues. Germline-derived CDR1 and CDR2 are SGHRS and YFSETQ. CDR3: CASSLEGVNTEAFF. The CDR3 DNA reads TGCGCCAGCAGCTTGGAAGGGGTGAACACTGAAGCTTTCTTT.

The V and J genes are TRBV7-9 and TRBJ1-1, with D possibly matching TRBD1 (6 bases). CDR3 length equals 16 residues. V shed 4 bases and J shed 0 bases, with 15 bases lying between them. Germline V CDR1 and CDR2: SEHNR, FQNEAQ (reference sequence). DNA of the CDR3: TGTGCCAGCAGCTCCTACGGAGGACAGTTGAACACTGAAGCTTTCTTT. Translated: CASSSYGGQLNTEAFF. The variable domain in full, with the rest retrieved from reference TRBV7-9 and TRBJ1-1, is DTGVSQNPRHKITKRGQNVTFRCDPISEHNRLYWYRQTLGQGPEFLTYFQNEAQLEKSRLLSDRFSAERPKGSFSTLEIQRTEQGDSAMYLCASSSYGGQLNTEAFFGQGTRLTVV.

This chain links TRBV10-3 with TRBJ2-1; D may be TRBD2 (6 bases). The V gene lost 5 bases and the J gene lost 8 bases, with 13 bases spanning the gap. The CDR3 runs to 13 residues. Per the germline V gene, CDR1 is ENHRY and CDR2 is SYGVKD. The CDR3 sequence: CAISPRDLDEQFF. CDR3 DNA sequence: TGTGCCATCAGTCCCCGGGACTTGGATGAGCAGTTCTTC.

This clonotype showed up many times. The J gene is TRBJ1-6, the V gene TRBV3-1, with 7 bases identical to TRBD1. Germline CDR1 is LGHDT and CDR2 is YNNKEL (reference sequence). The CDR3 has 18 amino acids. J lost 6 bases, V lost 1 base, and 12 bases had no gene match. The DNA for the CDR3 is TGTGCCAGCAGCCAAGGGGACCCCCGGGACAGACCTAATTCACCCCTCCACTTT. Encoded protein: CASSQGDPRDRPNSPLHF. The whole variable domain, filled in from reference TRBV3-1 and TRBJ1-6, reads DTAVSQTPKYLVTQMGNDKSIKCEQNLGHDTMYWYKQDSKKFLKIMFSYNNKELIINETVPNRFSPKSPDKAHLNLHINSLELGDSAVYFCASSQGDPRDRPNSPLHFGNGTRLTVT.

This clonotype was recorded many times. The chain combines TRBV19 with TRBJ2-5; 11 bases agree with TRBD2. Looked up from germline, CDR1 is LNHDA and CDR2 is SQIVND (reference sequence). V lost 8 bases, J lost 1 base, and 3 bases stayed unmatched. This CDR3 comprises 14 residues. As DNA, the CDR3 is TGTGCCAGTGCGGGACTAGCGGCCCAAGAGACCCAGTACTTC. This encodes CASAGLAAQETQYF.

The chain recombines TRBV15 with TRBJ2-1, with D unresolved. Trimming took 0 bases from V and 10 from J, leaving 7 bases between them. Germline-derived CDR1 and CDR2 are LNHNV and YYDKDF (reference sequence). This CDR3 comprises 12 residues. The CDR3 DNA sequence: TGTGCCACCAGCAGAGATAGTACAGAGCAGTTCTTC. Amino acid sequence: CATSRDSTEQFF.

This clonotype has ten or more counts. The chain joins TRBV6-1 to TRBJ1-5; a weak D match, TRBD1 (5 bases). Per germline, CDR1 MNHNS and CDR2 SASEGT. V was cut by 5 bases and J by 0 bases, with 8 bases left in between. CDR3 length: 14 residues. As DNA, the CDR3 is TGTGCCAGCAGTATCAGGGTTAGCAATCAGCCCCAGCATTTT. Its protein is CASSIRVSNQPQHF.